This T cell receptor (beta chain) was recorded in a study of blood T cell repertoires in COVID-19. Across the study: Sources were T cells, B-cell-depleted T cells, or PBMCs; the material itself was cDNA or gDNA.

The protocol was immunoSEQ multiplex PCR, while the TCRdb copy is restricted to in-frame clones and leaves out a portion. The sample gives 250,000 or so clones, around 90% of which show up once; roughly 2.8% is in the top ten. The study recruited people aged roughly 18 to 95 years across about two dozen US areas. Assignment of participants to cohorts was predicated upon participant-reported clinical history. The origin of this receptor is a middle-aged man who had been exposed to COVID-19. The sample was PBMCs or T cells enriched from blood (not recorded which).

The CDR3 is CSASPHNTGELFF. The CDR3 coding sequence is TGCAGTGCTAGTCCCCATAACACCGGGGAGCTGTTTTTT. The V and J genes are TRBV20-1 and TRBJ2-2; D remains unclear. V lost 3 bases to trimming and J lost 2 bases, with 7 bases between them. The CDR3 totals 13 residues. CDR1 DFQATT and CDR2 SNEGSKA come from the germline V gene (reference sequence).